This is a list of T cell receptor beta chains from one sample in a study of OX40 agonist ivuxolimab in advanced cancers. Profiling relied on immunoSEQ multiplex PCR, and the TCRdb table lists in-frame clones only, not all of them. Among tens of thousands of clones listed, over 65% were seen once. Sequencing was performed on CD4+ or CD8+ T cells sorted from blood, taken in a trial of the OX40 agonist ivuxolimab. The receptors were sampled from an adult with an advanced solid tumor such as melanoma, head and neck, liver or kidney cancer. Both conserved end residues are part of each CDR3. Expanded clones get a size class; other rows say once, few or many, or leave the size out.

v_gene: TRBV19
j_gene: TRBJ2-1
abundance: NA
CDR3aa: CASLDRGRNNEQFF

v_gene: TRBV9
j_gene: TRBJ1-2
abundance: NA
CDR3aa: CASSVALTGGQANYGYTF

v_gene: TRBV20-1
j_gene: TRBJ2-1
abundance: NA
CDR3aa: CSARDGGTQFF

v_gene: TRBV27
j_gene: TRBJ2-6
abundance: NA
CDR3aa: CATKWGMGSGANVLTF

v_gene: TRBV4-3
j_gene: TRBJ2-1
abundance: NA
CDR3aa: CASSRDGFANEQFF

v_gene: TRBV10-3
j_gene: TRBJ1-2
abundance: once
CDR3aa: CAVRDSEYYGYTF

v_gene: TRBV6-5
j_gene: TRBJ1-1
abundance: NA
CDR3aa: CASSYSGETNTEAFF

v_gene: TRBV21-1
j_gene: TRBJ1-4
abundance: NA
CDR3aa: CASSKIPGREGEKLFF

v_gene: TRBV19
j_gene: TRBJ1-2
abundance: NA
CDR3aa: CASSPSRGPGGYTF

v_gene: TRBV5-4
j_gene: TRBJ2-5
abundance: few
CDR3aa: CASSHNVEETQYF

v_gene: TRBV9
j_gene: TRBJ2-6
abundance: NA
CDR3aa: CASSARNSGANVLTF

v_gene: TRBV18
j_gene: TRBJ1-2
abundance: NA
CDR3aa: CASSPRDRGYGYTF

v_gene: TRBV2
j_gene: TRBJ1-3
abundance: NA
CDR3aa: CASKGTGNTIYF

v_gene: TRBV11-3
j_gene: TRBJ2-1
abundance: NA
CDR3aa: CASSPQGTGGGSEQFF

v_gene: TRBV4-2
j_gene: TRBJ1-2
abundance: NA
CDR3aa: CASSPTRTLGEGYTF

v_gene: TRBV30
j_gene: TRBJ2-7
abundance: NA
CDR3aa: CAWAMETAAYEQYF

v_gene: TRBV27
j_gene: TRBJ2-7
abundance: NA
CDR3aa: CASRSGGRHEQYF

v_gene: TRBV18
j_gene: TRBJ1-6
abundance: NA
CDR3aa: CASSPRDNSPLHF

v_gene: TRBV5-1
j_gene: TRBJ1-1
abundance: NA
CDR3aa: CASSDGDNTEAFF

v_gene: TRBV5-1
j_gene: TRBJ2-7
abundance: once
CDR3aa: CASSLGGIFSYEQYF

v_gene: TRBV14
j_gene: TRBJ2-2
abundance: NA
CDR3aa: CASSKAGANTGELFF

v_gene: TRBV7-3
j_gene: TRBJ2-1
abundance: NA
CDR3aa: CASSFRGDGEQFF

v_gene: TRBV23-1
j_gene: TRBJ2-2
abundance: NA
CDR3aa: CGSWAPVDTGELFF

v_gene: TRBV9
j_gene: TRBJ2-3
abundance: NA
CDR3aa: CASSADLITSTDTQYF

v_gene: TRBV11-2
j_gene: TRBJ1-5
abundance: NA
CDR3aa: CASSLGQGKGQPQHF

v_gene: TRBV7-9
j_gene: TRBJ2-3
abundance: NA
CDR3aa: CASSSETGYDSTDTQYF

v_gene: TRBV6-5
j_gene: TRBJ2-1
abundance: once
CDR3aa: CASSVVAGLGMAFF

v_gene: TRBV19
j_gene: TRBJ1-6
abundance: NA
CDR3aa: CASSIDRESSYNSPLHF

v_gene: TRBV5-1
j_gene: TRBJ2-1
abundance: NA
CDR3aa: CASSLRPSGTGEQLF

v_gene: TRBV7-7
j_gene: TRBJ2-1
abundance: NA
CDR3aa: CASSPQGLSSYNEQFF

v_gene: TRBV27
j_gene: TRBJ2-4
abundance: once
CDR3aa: CASSPTAGGSGTKNIQYF

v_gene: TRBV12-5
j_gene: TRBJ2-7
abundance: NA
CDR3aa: CASGLTTSGIHEQYF

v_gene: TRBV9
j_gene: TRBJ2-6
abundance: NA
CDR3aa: CASSALDGPAHGGANVLTF

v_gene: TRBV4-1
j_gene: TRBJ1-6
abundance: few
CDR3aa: CASSQSGQGNSPLHF

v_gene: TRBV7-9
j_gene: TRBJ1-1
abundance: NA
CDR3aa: CASSLYQGQAFF

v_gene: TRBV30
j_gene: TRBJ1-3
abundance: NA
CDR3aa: CAWGSLSPGNTIYF

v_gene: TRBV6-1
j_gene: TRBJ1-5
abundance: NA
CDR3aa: CASGYQGSNQPQHF

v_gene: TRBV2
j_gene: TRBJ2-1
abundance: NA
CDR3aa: CASRFHEQFF

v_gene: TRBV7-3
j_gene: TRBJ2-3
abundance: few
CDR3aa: CASTTSGASTDTQYF

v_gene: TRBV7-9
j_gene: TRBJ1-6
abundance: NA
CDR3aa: CATGTRNSPLHF

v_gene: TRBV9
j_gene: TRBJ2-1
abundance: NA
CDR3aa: CASSAGTGGRNLFF

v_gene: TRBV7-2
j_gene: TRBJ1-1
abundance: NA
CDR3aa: CASNRQGNTEAFF